This T cell receptor (beta chain) derives from a study of cytomegalovirus exposure and HLA in healthy donors. Study conclusions and caveats: Available immune exposure information covered CMV serostatus only. Previous analysis showed most TCR beta V segments were productive about 90% or about 30% of the time. Presence/absence analysis assumed near-uniform sequencing depth across donors.

Donors sampled were nominally healthy, though unrecorded immune exposures were likely. CDR1 is MDHEN, CDR2 SYDVKM, per germline. CDR3 length: 15 amino acids. Deletions cut 6 bases from V and 3 bases from J, with 18 bases between. Note on this clone: The antigen remains unidentified.

It was with 60 Vbeta and 13 Jbeta primers that the PCR ran. Sequencing was performed with immunoSEQ multiplex PCR; in TCRdb, only in-frame clones are kept and a portion is missing. The sample holds 200,000 to 250,000 clones, approximately 83% seen once. The chain links TRBV28 to TRBJ2-7; D might be TRBD1 (7 bases). Sequencing used PBMCs. The TCR was taken from a woman aged 45-60 years in good health and CMV-seropositive. The CDR3 spells CASSPGGTEIYEQYF. CDR3 sequence (DNA): TGTGCCAGCAGCCCTGGGGGGACAGAGATCTACGAGCAGTACTTC.